The next 2 T cell receptor beta chains were all read from a single sample in a study of OX40 agonist ivuxolimab in advanced cancers. Assay used: immunoSEQ multiplex PCR; TCRdb lists only in-frame clones, some missing. Of fewer than 85,000 clones detected, 84% appear once; the ten largest clones hold 0.51%. Source: CD4+ or CD8+ T cells sorted from blood, taken in a trial of the OX40 agonist ivuxolimab. These receptors originate from an adult with an advanced solid tumor such as melanoma, head and neck, liver or kidney cancer.

The table lists this clone with a count of one. The rearrangement joins TRBV7-2 to TRBJ1-3; D not resolved. CDR3 length: 14 amino acids. Germline assignment: CDR1 SGHTA and CDR2 FQGNSA. V was clipped by 5 bases and J by 4 bases, with 12 bases between them. The CDR3 DNA reads TGTGCCAGCAGCCTGGCAATACAGGGAAACACCATATATTTT. Its protein is CASSLAIQGNTIYF.

This chain connects TRBV6-1 to TRBJ2-7, with D possibly matching TRBD2 (5 bases). The germline V gene has CDR1 MNHNS and CDR2 SASEGT. The V and J ends lost 8 bases and 1 base respectively, with 12 bases between them. This CDR3 has 13 amino acids. The CDR3 region is CASGMRVSYEQYF. In DNA form, the CDR3 reads TGTGCCAGCGGTATGAGGGTATCCTACGAGCAGTACTTC.